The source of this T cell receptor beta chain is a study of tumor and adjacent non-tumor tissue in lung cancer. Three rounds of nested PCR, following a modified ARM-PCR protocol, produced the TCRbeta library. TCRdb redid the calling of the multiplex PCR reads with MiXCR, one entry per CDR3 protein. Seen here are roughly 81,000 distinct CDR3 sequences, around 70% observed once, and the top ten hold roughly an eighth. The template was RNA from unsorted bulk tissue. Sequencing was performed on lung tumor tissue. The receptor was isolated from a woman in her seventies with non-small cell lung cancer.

The CDR3 bases are TGTGCCTGCGGACCCCTGGGGGCGCGGGGAAACACCATATATTTT. Translating it yields CACGPLGARGNTIYF. This rearrangement joins TRBV6-5 to TRBJ1-3; D is possibly TRBD1 (6 bases). Per germline, CDR1 MNHEY and CDR2 SVGAGI. The V end was cut by 11 bases, the J end by 4 bases, with 21 bases between. The CDR3 is 15 amino acids.